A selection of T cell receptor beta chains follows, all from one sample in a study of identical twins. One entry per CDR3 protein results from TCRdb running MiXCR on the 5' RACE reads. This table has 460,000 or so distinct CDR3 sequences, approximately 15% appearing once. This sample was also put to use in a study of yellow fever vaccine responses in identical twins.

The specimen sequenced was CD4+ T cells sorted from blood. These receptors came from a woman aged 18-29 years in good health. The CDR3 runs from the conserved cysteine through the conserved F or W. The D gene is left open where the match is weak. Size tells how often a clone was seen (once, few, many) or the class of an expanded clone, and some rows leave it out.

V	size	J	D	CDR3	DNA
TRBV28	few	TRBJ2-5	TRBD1	CASSLWNILRDRQETQYF	TGTGCCAGCAGTTTATGGAATATCCTCCGGGACAGACAAGAGACCCAGTACTTC
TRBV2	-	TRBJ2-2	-	CASSATMDTGELFF	TGTGCCAGCAGTGCAACAATGGACACCGGGGAGCTGTTTTTT
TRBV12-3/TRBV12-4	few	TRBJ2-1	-	CASNPDYYNEQFF	TGTGCCAGCAACCCAGACTACTACAATGAGCAGTTCTTC
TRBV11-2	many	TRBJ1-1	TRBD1	CASSLGDRAEAFF	TGTGCCAGCAGCTTAGGGGACAGGGCTGAAGCTTTCTTT
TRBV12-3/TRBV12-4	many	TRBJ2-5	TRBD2	CASTAETGGQETQYF	TGTGCCAGCACCGCCGAAACGGGGGGGCAGGAGACCCAGTACTTC
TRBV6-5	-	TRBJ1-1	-	CASSPSLAEAFF	TGTGCCAGCAGCCCTAGTCTGGCTGAAGCTTTCTTT
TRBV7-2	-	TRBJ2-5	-	CASMGGAGETQYF	TGTGCCAGCATGGGGGGGGCCGGTGAGACCCAGTACTTC
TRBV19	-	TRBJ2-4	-	CASSIGGGSKNIQYF	TGTGCCAGTAGTATAGGAGGAGGGTCCAAAAACATTCAGTACTTC
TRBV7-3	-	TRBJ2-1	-	CASSLRGRYNEQFF	TGTGCCAGCAGCTTACGAGGACGGTACAATGAGCAGTTCTTC
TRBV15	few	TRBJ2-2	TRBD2	CATSRGLAGSGELFF	TGTGCCACCAGCAGAGGTCTAGCGGGGTCCGGGGAGCTGTTTTTT
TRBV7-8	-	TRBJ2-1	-	CASSYNQGNAQFF	TGTGCCAGCAGCTATAACCAGGGGAATGCGCAGTTCTTC
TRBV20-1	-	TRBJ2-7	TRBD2	CSAPGEAGAGYEQYF	TGCAGTGCGCCCGGGGAAGCGGGGGCCGGCTACGAGCAGTACTTC
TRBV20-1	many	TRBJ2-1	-	CSASARTPTGDEFF	TGCAGTGCTAGTGCCCGGACTCCCACTGGGGATGAGTTCTTC
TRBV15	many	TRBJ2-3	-	CATGGEDLRTSTDTQYF	TGTGCCACCGGGGGTGAAGACCTACGGACCTCCACAGATACGCAGTATTTT
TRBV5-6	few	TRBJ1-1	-	CASSLGPTALNTEAFF	TGTGCCAGCAGCTTGGGACCGACTGCACTGAACACTGAAGCTTTCTTT
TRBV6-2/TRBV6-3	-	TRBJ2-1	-	CASSYRSQGSNEQFF	TGTGCCAGCAGTTACCGGTCGCAGGGGAGCAATGAGCAGTTCTTC
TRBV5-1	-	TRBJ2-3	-	CASSLADLGDTQYF	TGCGCCAGCAGCTTGGCCGACTTGGGAGATACGCAGTATTTT
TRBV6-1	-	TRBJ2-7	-	CASSPRDTTPWWF	TGTGCCAGCAGTCCGAGGGACACCACCCCGTGGTGGTTC
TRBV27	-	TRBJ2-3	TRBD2	CASSSRPGLAGSTDTQYF	TGTGCCAGCAGTTCAAGACCCGGACTAGCGGGGAGCACAGATACGCAGTATTTT
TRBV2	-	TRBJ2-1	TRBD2	CASSEEVVRLAGGYEQFF	TGTGCCAGCAGTGAAGAAGTCGTACGACTAGCGGGAGGGTATGAGCAGTTCTTC
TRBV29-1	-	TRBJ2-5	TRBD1	CSVGRGLDQETQYF	TGCAGCGTCGGCAGGGGGCTTGACCAAGAGACCCAGTACTTC
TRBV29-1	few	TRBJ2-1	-	CSVGELVRSYNEQFF	TGCAGCGTTGGGGAACTAGTCCGCTCCTACAATGAGCAGTTCTTC
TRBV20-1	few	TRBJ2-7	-	CSAYWGGEQYF	TGCAGTGCTTATTGGGGAGGCGAGCAGTACTTC
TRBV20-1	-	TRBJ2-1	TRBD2	CSASFASGTYNEQFF	TGCAGTGCTAGTTTCGCTAGCGGGACCTACAATGAGCAGTTCTTC
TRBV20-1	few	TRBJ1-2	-	CSARDTRGNYGYTF	TGCAGTGCTAGAGATACCAGGGGAAACTATGGCTACACCTTC
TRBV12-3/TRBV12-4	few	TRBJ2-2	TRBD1	CASTLGQGDTGELFF	TGTGCCAGCACCCTCGGACAGGGCGACACCGGGGAGCTGTTTTTT
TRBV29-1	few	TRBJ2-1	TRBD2	CSVDRRGNEQFF	TGCAGCGTTGACCGGCGGGGGAATGAGCAGTTCTTC
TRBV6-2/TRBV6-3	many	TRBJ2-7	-	CASSTPRMPYEQYF	TGTGCCAGCAGTACCCCCAGGATGCCCTACGAGCAGTACTTC